This is a list of T cell receptor beta chains from one sample in a study of blood T cell repertoires in COVID-19. TCRdb keeps only in-frame clones here, not all; method: immunoSEQ multiplex PCR. The sample has under 300,000 clones, 84% seen once. Source material: PBMCs or T cells enriched from blood (not recorded which). Receptors originate from a man aged 50-59 years who had recovered from COVID-19. Each CDR3 is given with its conserved first and last residue. D genes are given only for firm matches. Size is omitted from some rows. Given values are once, few, many or a class for expanded clones.

d_call j_call v_call clone_size cdr3_aa cdr3_nt
NA TRBJ1-4 TRBV7-9 NA CASSLDLGASTNEKLFF TGTGCCAGCAGCTTAGATCTGGGGGCGTCGACTAATGAAAAACTGTTTTTT
NA TRBJ1-3 TRBV10-3 few CAIRPGSGNTIYF TGTGCCATCAGGCCAGGCTCTGGAAACACCATATATTTT
NA TRBJ2-1 TRBV24-1 few CATSSSLGGVSFF TGTGCCACCAGTTCATCCCTGGGGGGTGTTAGCTTCTTC
NA TRBJ1-2 TRBV2 many CASSRRGVNYGYTF TGTGCCAGCAGTAGACGGGGGGTGAACTATGGCTACACCTTC
TRBD1 TRBJ2-7 TRBV30 NA CAWSGGTGGLYEQYF TGTGCCTGGAGTGGGGGGACAGGGGGCCTCTACGAGCAGTACTTC
TRBD2 TRBJ2-3 TRBV4-2 NA CASSQDMSSGASTDTQYF TGTGCCAGCAGCCAAGATATGTCCAGCGGGGCTAGCACAGATACGCAGTATTTT
TRBD1 TRBJ1-2 TRBV27 few CASTKAGAGGAYGYTF TGTGCCAGCACCAAAGCAGGGGCAGGGGGCGCTTACGGCTACACCTTC
NA TRBJ2-7 TRBV5-6 NA CASSKDSYEQYF TGTGCCAGCAGCAAGGACAGCTACGAGCAGTACTTC
TRBD2 TRBJ2-7 TRBV5-4 NA CASSTTSGKTYEQYF TGTGCCAGCAGCACTACTAGCGGAAAAACCTACGAGCAGTACTTC
TRBD2 TRBJ2-3 TRBV6-2/TRBV6-3 few CASSSGTSLIRADTQYF TGTGCCAGCAGCTCCGGGACTAGCCTCATCAGGGCAGATACGCAGTATTTT
TRBD2 TRBJ2-3 TRBV3-1/TRBV3-2 NA CASSQERLAGDTQYF TGTGCCAGCAGCCAAGAACGACTAGCGGGGGATACGCAGTATTTT
NA TRBJ2-5 TRBV12-5 NA CASGLDTQETQYF TGTGCTAGTGGCCTCGACACCCAAGAGACCCAGTACTTC
NA TRBJ1-4 TRBV27 NA CASSFWGATNEKLFF TGTGCCAGCAGTTTCTGGGGAGCAACTAATGAAAAACTGTTTTTT
NA TRBJ2-7 TRBV19 NA CASSFGRGSEQYF TGTGCCAGTAGTTTCGGACGGGGAAGCGAGCAGTACTTC
TRBD1 TRBJ1-3 TRBV28 NA CASSFLDYGRQGNAGNTIYF TGTGCCAGCAGTTTCCTTGATTACGGACGACAGGGAAATGCTGGAAACACCATATATTTT
NA TRBJ2-3 TRBV21-1 NA CASSGDSTDTQYF TGTGCCAGCAGCGGAGACAGCACAGATACGCAGTATTTT
NA TRBJ1-2 TRBV5-1 NA CASSLPDTAFYGYTF TGCGCCAGCAGCTTACCGGACACCGCTTTCTATGGCTACACCTTC
TRBD1 TRBJ2-3 TRBV7-2 NA CASSSRQGATDTQYF TGTGCCAGCAGCTCGCGACAGGGGGCCACAGATACGCAGTATTTT
NA TRBJ2-7 TRBV5-1 NA CASSLQGYEQYF TGCGCCAGCAGCCTACAGGGTTACGAGCAGTACTTC
TRBD1 TRBJ2-1 TRBV9 NA CASSAGQGAYNEQFF TGTGCCAGCAGCGCAGGACAGGGGGCCTACAATGAGCAGTTCTTC
NA TRBJ1-2 TRBV3-1/TRBV3-2 NA CASSPQHREGYTF TGTGCCAGCAGCCCCCAGCACAGGGAAGGCTACACCTTC
NA TRBJ2-7 TRBV6-4 NA CASISGVAHEQYF TGTGCCAGCATCTCGGGAGTAGCCCACGAGCAGTACTTC
NA TRBJ2-7 TRBV27 NA CASIHSTDISYEQYF TGTGCCAGCATCCACTCGACAGACATCTCCTACGAGCAGTACTTC
TRBD1 TRBJ2-7 TRBV7-2 NA CASSLDRGGYEQYF TGTGCCAGCAGCCTGGACAGGGGCGGGTACGAGCAGTACTTC
NA TRBJ1-3 TRBV11-3 NA CASSPIQGRNTIYF TGTGCCAGCAGCCCTATCCAGGGGAGAAACACCATATATTTT
TRBD1 TRBJ2-2 TRBV11-3 NA CASSLRQGITGELFF TGTGCCAGCAGCCTGCGACAGGGAATCACCGGGGAGCTGTTTTTT
NA TRBJ2-7 TRBV18 NA CASSPGVFYSSYEQYF TGTGCCAGCTCACCAGGTGTATTTTACAGCTCCTACGAGCAGTACTTC
NA TRBJ2-2 TRBV18 few CASSPPRGNTGELFF TGTGCCAGCTCACCACCCAGGGGAAACACCGGGGAGCTGTTTTTT
NA TRBJ2-7 TRBV3-1/TRBV3-2 NA CASSPGIRIEQYF TGTGCCAGCAGCCCAGGGATCAGAATAGAGCAGTACTTC
TRBD1 TRBJ1-2 TRBV29-1 NA CSVSGQVYGYTF TGCAGCGTAAGCGGACAGGTATATGGCTACACCTTC
NA TRBJ2-7 TRBV6-5 once CASSPGTLYEQYF TGTGCCAGCAGTCCCGGGACTTTGTACGAGCAGTACTTC
TRBD2 TRBJ2-7 TRBV27 NA CASKGLAGADYEQYF TGTGCCAGCAAGGGACTAGCGGGGGCGGATTACGAGCAGTACTTC
NA TRBJ1-5 TRBV12-3/TRBV12-4 once CASSDRQAQHF TGTGCCAGCAGTGACCGACAGGCCCAGCATTTT
TRBD2 TRBJ2-3 TRBV24-1 NA CATSAEGGADTQYF TGTGCCACCAGTGCCGAGGGAGGGGCAGATACGCAGTATTTT
TRBD2 TRBJ2-1 TRBV7-2 NA CASSLEGASGRALGRQFF TGTGCCAGCAGCTTAGAGGGGGCTAGCGGGAGGGCCCTCGGGCGGCAGTTCTTC
NA TRBJ2-7 TRBV28 NA CASSLRTDISYEQYF TGTGCCAGCAGTCTCCGGACAGATATCTCCTACGAGCAGTACTTC
NA TRBJ1-1 TRBV5-1 NA CASSFNPHGVAFF TGCGCCAGCAGCTTCAACCCCCACGGGGTCGCTTTCTTT
NA TRBJ1-1 TRBV6-2/TRBV6-3 NA CASSPRGTKNTEAFF TGTGCCAGCAGCCCCAGGGGCACCAAGAACACTGAAGCTTTCTTT
NA TRBJ1-2 TRBV11-2 NA CASSLQSYGYTF TGTGCCAGCAGCCTACAGTCCTATGGCTACACCTTC
TRBD1 TRBJ2-3 TRBV10-1 once CASSKTGSGTDTQYF TGCGCCAGCTCTAAGACAGGGTCGGGCACAGATACGCAGTATTTT
TRBD1 TRBJ1-5 TRBV9 NA CASSLGTGLNQPQHF TGTGCCAGCAGCCTGGGGACAGGGTTAAATCAGCCCCAGCATTTT
NA TRBJ2-3 TRBV9 NA CASSSKGLTSTDTQYF TGTGCCAGCAGCTCTAAGGGGTTAACTAGCACAGATACGCAGTATTTT
NA TRBJ2-6 TRBV19 NA CASRRRQSRAGANVLTF TGTGCCAGTAGGAGGCGACAGTCCCGGGCCGGGGCCAACGTCCTGACTTTC
NA TRBJ2-4 TRBV18 NA CASSPPVGRGGKNIQYF TGTGCCAGCTCACCACCGGTAGGCAGGGGTGGCAAAAACATTCAGTACTTC
NA TRBJ1-2 TRBV5-6 NA CASSFTRPDGYTF TGTGCCAGCAGCTTTACCAGGCCCGATGGCTACACCTTC
TRBD2 TRBJ2-5 TRBV30 NA CAWSVQAGGVETQYF TGTGCCTGGAGTGTACAAGCGGGGGGGGTAGAGACCCAGTACTTC
TRBD1 TRBJ1-2 TRBV6-6 NA CASSYDRQGAYGYTF TGTGCCAGCAGTTACGACCGACAGGGTGCCTATGGCTACACCTTC
NA TRBJ2-7 TRBV10-2 NA CASGGGRTYEQYF TGCGCCAGCGGGGGCGGTAGAACCTACGAGCAGTACTTC
TRBD2 TRBJ2-3 TRBV7-3 NA CASSPERGRTDTQYF TGTGCCAGCAGTCCCGAGCGGGGGCGGACAGATACGCAGTATTTT
NA TRBJ1-2 TRBV6-1 once CASSDFGEGYTF TGTGCCAGCAGTGATTTCGGGGAAGGCTACACCTTC
TRBD1 TRBJ1-2 TRBV9 NA CASSISAGGGWQGYTF TGTGCCAGCAGCATCAGCGCAGGGGGAGGTTGGCAAGGCTACACCTTC
NA TRBJ2-5 TRBV5-1 NA CASSRPVGQKETQYF TGCGCCAGCAGCCGACCGGTGGGGCAAAAAGAGACCCAGTACTTC
NA TRBJ1-4 TRBV3-1/TRBV3-2 NA CASSQERGPYEKLFF TGTGCCAGCAGCCAAGAACGGGGTCCTTATGAAAAACTGTTTTTT
TRBD1 TRBJ2-1 TRBV9 NA CASSVQGASNEQFF TGTGCCAGCAGCGTCCAGGGGGCTTCCAATGAGCAGTTCTTC
NA TRBJ1-1 TRBV27 NA CASSPTVHNTEAFF TGTGCCAGCAGTCCCACAGTTCACAACACTGAAGCTTTCTTT
NA TRBJ2-5 TRBV5-1 NA CASTTPGAGETQYF TGCGCCAGTACCACACCAGGGGCGGGTGAGACCCAGTACTTC
TRBD1 TRBJ1-1 TRBV5-6 NA CASSFNRGPNTEAFF TGTGCCAGCAGCTTTAACAGGGGACCGAACACTGAAGCTTTCTTT